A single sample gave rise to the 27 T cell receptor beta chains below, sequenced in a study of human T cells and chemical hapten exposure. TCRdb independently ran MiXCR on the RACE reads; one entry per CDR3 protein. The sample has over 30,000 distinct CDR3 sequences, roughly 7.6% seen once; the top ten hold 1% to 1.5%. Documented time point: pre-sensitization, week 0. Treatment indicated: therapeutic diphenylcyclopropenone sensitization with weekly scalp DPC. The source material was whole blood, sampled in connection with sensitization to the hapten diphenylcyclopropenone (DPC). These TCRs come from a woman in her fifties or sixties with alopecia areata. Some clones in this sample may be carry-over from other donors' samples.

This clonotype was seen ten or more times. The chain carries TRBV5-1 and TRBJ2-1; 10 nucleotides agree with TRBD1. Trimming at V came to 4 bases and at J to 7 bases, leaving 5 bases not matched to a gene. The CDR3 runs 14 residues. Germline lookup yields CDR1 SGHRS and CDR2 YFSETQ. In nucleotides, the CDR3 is TGCGCCAGCAGCCCGGGACAGGGGAGGAATGAGCAGTTCTTC. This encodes CASSPGQGRNEQFF.

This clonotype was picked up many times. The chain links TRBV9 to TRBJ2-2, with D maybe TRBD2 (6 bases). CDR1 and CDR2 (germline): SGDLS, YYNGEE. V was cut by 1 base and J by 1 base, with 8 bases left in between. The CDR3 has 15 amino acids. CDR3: CASSVLAENTGELFF. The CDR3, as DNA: TGTGCCAGCAGCGTATTAGCGGAGAACACCGGGGAGCTGTTTTTT.

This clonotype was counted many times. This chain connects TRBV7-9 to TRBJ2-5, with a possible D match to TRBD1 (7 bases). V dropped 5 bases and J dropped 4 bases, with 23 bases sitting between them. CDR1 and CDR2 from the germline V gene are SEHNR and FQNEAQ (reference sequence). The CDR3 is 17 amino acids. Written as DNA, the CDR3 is TGTGCCAGCAGCCCAAAGGAGGGGGCGCTGGGAGGAGAGACCCAGTACTTC. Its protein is CASSPKEGALGGETQYF.

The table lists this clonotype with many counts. The CDR3 here is CASSLPRDRMYQETQYF. Written as DNA, the CDR3 is TGTGCCAGCAGCCTCCCCCGGGACAGGATGTACCAAGAGACCCAGTACTTC. The V gene is TRBV11-2, the J gene TRBJ2-5, with TRBD1 identical over 8 bases. Per the germline V gene, CDR1 is SGHAT and CDR2 is FQNNGV. This CDR3 region has 17 residues. V was pared by 5 bases and J by 0 bases, with 11 bases of the junction left unmatched. Together with reference TRBV11-2 and TRBJ2-5, the CDR3 gives the full variable domain: EAGVAQSPRYKIIEKRQSVAFWCNPISGHATLYWYQQILGQGPKLLIQFQNNGVVDDSQLPKDRFSAERLKGVDSTLKIQPAKLEDSAVYLCASSLPRDRMYQETQYFGPGTRLLVL.

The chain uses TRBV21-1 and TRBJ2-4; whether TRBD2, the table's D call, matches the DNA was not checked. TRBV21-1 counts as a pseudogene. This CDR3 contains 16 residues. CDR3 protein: CASSKEAGLAKNIQYF. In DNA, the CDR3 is TGTGCCAGCAGCAAAGAGGCGGGCCTAGCCAAAAACATTCAGTACTTC.

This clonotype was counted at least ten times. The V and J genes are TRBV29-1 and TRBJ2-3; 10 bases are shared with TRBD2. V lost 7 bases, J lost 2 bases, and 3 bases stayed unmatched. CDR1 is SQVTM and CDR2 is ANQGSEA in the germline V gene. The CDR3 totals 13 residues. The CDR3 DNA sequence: TGCAGCGGTGGACTAGCGGTCACAGATACGCAGTATTTT. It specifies CSGGLAVTDTQYF.

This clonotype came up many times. This CDR3 reads CASSQTGVPEAFF. The DNA of the CDR3 is TGTGCCAGCTCACAAACAGGGGTACCTGAAGCTTTCTTT. The chain links TRBV18 to TRBJ1-1, with 7 bases that match TRBD1. The CDR3 is 13 residues long. Germline-derived CDR1 and CDR2 are KGHSH and LQKENI. V gave up 4 bases and J gave up 6 bases; unmatched junction bases: 5.

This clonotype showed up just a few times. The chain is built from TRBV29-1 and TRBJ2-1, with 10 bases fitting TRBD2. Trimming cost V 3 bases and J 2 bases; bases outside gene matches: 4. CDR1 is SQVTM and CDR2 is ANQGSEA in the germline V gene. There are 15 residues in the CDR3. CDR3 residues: CSVEVGLAAYNEQFF. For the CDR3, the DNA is TGCAGCGTTGAGGTCGGACTAGCGGCCTACAATGAGCAGTTCTTC.

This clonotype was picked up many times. DNA of the CDR3: TGTGCCAGCACCGAGAGGGGGGCCACTAGCACAGATACGCAGTATTTT. Its translation is CASTERGATSTDTQYF. V gene TRBV2 combines with J gene TRBJ2-3; D may match TRBD1 or TRBD2 (6 bases each). V was cut by 7 bases and J by 0 bases, with 17 bases left in between. The length of the CDR3 is 16 residues. Germline loops: CDR1 SNHLY, CDR2 FYNNEI.

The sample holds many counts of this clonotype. CDR3 residues: CASSQETGSSYGYTF. The CDR3 bases are TGTGCCAGCAGCCAAGAGACAGGGTCCTCTTATGGCTACACCTTC. This chain links TRBV14 with TRBJ1-2; 7 nucleotides align to TRBD1. V lost 0 bases, J lost 5 bases, and 6 bases stayed unmatched. This CDR3 has 15 residues. CDR1 is SGHDN, CDR2 FVKESK, per germline.

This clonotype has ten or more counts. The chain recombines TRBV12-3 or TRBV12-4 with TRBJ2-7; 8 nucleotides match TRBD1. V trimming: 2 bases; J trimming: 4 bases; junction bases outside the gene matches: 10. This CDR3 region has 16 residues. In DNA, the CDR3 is TGTGCCAGCAGTTTAAGGATGGGCAGGGGGCGTTACGAGCAGTACTTC. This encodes CASSLRMGRGRYEQYF.

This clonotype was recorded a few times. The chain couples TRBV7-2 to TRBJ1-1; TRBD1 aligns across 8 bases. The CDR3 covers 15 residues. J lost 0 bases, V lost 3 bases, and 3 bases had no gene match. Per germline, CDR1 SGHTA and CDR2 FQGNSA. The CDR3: CASSFRQGMNTEAFF. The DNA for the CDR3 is TGTGCCAGCAGCTTCCGACAGGGGATGAACACTGAAGCTTTCTTT. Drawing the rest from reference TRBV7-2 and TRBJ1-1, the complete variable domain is GAGVSQSPSNKVTEKGKDVELRCDPISGHTALYWYRQSLGQGLEFLIYFQGNSAPDKSGLPSDRFSAERTGGSVSTLTIQRTQQEDSAVYLCASSFRQGMNTEAFFGQGTRLTVV.

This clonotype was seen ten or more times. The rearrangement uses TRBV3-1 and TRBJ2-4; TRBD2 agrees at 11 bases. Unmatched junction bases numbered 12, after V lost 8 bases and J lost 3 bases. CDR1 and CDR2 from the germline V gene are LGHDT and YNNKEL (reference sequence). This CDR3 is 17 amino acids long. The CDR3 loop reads CASRTTSGSSGKNIQYF. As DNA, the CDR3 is TGTGCCAGCCGCACCACTAGCGGGAGTAGTGGCAAAAACATTCAGTACTTC.

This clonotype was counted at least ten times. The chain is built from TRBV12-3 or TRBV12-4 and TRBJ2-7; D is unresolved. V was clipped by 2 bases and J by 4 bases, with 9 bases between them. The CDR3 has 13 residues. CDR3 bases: TGTGCCAGCAGTTTAAGGATCAGTTACGAGCAGTACTTC. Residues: CASSLRISYEQYF.

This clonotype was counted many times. The CDR3 DNA reads as TGTGCCAGCTCCCCTATCGAGGGAGAAACTGAAGCTTTCTTT. It encodes CASSPIEGETEAFF. The chain links TRBV18 to TRBJ1-1; no reliable D call. This CDR3 comprises 14 residues. Trimming left V 6 bases short and J 5 bases short, with 16 bases between. CDR1 and CDR2 from the germline V gene are KGHSH and LQKENI.

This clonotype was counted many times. The CDR3 sequence is CASSYGLVGQPQHF. In nucleotides, the CDR3 is TGTGCCAGCAGTTACGGGCTGGTTGGGCAGCCCCAGCATTTT. V usage is TRBV6-2 or TRBV6-3 and J usage is TRBJ1-5; D call uncertain. From germline, CDR1 is MNHEY and CDR2 SVGEGT. V lost 2 bases and J 7 bases, leaving 12 bases between the germline ends. This CDR3 has 14 amino acids.

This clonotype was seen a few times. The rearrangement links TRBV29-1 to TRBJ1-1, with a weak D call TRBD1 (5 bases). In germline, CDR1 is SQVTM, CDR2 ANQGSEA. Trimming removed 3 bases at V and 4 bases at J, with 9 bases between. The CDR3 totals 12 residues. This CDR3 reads CSVDGGTTEAFF. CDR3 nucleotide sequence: TGCAGCGTTGACGGGGGGACCACTGAAGCTTTCTTT.

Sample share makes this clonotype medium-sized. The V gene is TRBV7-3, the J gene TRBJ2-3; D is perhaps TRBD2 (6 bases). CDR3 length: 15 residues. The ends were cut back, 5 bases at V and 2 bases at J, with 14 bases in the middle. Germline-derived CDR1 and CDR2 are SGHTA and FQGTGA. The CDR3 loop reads CASSPLGRSTDTQYF. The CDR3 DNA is TGTGCCAGCAGCCCTCTCGGGAGATCCACAGATACGCAGTATTTT.

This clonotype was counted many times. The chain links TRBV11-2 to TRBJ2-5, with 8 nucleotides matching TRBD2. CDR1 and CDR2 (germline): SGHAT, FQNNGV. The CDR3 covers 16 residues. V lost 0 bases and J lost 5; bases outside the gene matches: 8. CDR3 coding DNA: TGTGCCAGCAGCTTAGATCGAATAGCGGGAATGGAGACCCAGTACTTC. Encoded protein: CASSLDRIAGMETQYF.

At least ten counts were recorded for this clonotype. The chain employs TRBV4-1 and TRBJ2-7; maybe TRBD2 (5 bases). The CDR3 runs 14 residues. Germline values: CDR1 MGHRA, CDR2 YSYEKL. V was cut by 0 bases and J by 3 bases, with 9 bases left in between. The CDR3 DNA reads TGCGCCAGCAGCCAAGAAGGAGGCCACTACGAGCAGTACTTC. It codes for CASSQEGGHYEQYF.

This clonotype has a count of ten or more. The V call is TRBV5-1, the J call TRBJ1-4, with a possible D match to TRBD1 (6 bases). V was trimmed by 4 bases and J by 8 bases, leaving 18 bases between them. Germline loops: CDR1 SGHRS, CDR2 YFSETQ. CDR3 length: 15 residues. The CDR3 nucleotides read TGCGCCAGCAGCCCCCTCAGGGGTGTTGGAGAAAAACTGTTTTTT. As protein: CASSPLRGVGEKLFF.

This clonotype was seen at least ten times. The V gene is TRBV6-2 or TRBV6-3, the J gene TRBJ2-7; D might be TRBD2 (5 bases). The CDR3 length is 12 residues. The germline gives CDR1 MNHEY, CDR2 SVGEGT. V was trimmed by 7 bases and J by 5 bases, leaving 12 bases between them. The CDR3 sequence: CASTGVSNEQYF. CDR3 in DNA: TGTGCCAGCACCGGGGTCTCGAACGAGCAGTACTTC.

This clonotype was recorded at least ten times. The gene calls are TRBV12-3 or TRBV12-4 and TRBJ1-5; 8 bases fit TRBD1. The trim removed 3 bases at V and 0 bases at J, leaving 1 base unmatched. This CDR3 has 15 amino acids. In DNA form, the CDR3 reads TGTGCCAGCAGTTTGACAGGGGATAGCAATCAGCCCCAGCATTTT. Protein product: CASSLTGDSNQPQHF.

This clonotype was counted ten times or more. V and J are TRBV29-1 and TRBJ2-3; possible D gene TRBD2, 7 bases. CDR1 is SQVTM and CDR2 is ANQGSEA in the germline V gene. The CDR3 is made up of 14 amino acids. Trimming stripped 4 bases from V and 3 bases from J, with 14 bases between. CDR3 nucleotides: TGCAGCGTTGCCTGGGGGCGGGGGACAGATACGCAGTATTTT. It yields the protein CSVAWGRGTDTQYF.

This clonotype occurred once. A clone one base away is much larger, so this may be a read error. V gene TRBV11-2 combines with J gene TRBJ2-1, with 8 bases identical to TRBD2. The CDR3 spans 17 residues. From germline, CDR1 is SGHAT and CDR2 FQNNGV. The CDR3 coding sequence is TGTACCAGCAGCTTGACGTCGGGAGGGCCGGTTGGCAATGAGCAGTTCTTC. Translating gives CTSSLTSGGPVGNEQFF. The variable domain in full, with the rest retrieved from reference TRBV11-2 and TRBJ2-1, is EAGVAQSPRYKIIEKRQSVAFWCNPISGHATLYWYQQILGQGPKLLIQFQNNGVVDDSQLPKDRFSAERLKGVDSTLKIQPAKLEDSAVYLCTSSLTSGGPVGNEQFFGPGTRLTVL.

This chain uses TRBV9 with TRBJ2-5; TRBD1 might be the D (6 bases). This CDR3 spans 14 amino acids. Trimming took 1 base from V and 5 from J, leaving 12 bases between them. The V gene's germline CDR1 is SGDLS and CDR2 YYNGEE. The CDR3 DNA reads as TGTGCCAGCAGCGTACAGGGGAATCGCGAGACCCAGTACTTC. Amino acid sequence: CASSVQGNRETQYF.

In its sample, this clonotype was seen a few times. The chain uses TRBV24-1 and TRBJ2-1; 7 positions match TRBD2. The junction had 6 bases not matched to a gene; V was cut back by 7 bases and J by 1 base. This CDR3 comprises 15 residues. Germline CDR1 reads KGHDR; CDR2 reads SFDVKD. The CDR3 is CATRGRGESYNEQFF. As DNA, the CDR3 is TGTGCCACCAGGGGCCGGGGGGAATCCTACAATGAGCAGTTCTTC.